One and the same sample provided the 25 T cell receptor beta chains below, sequenced in a study of identical twins. TCRdb passed the 5' RACE reads through MiXCR, listing each CDR3 protein once. The table has some 460,000 distinct CDR3 sequences, approximately 15% seen once. The same sample was also studied in work on yellow fever vaccine responses in identical twins.

The sequencing input was CD4+ T cells sorted from blood. These receptors all stem from a woman aged 18-29 years in good health.

The sample holds a few counts of this clonotype. J is TRBJ2-7 and V is TRBV5-1; 8 positions match TRBD1. The J segment lost 5 bases and the V segment lost 0 bases, leaving 10 bases of the junction unmatched. Germline assignment: CDR1 SGHRS and CDR2 YFSETQ. This CDR3 region has 16 residues. The CDR3 coding sequence is TGCGCCAGCAGCTTGGTATGGGACAGGACTATGAACGAGCAGTACTTC. Its protein is CASSLVWDRTMNEQYF.

This clonotype has just a few counts. The gene calls are TRBV3-1 and TRBJ2-6; D may be TRBD1 or TRBD2 (6 bases each). Between the trimmed V and J ends, which lost 0 bases and 2 bases, there was a span of 23 bases. The CDR3 length is 21 residues. CDR1 LGHDT and CDR2 YNNKEL come from the germline V gene (reference sequence). The CDR3 bases are TGTGCCAGCAGCCAAGATGCGGGGAACAGGGATTTCTTGGCTGGGGCCAACGTCCTGACTTTC. Amino acids: CASSQDAGNRDFLAGANVLTF.

This clonotype appeared many times. The chain links TRBV10-3 to TRBJ2-5; possibly TRBD1 for D (6 bases). Germline V gene lookup returns CDR1 ENHRY and CDR2 SYGVKD. The CDR3 totals 16 residues. Deletions cut 6 bases from V and 1 base from J, with 18 bases between. CDR3 sequence reads: CAIRWGRTPGQETQYF. The CDR3 coding sequence is TGTGCCATCAGATGGGGGCGGACCCCGGGCCAAGAGACCCAGTACTTC.

This clonotype was recorded at least ten times. The genes are TRBV28 and TRBJ2-7; D may be TRBD2 (7 bases). CDR3 size: 14 residues. V was clipped by 5 bases and J by 2 bases, with 13 bases between them. Germline V gives CDR1 MDHEN, CDR2 SYDVKM. Here the CDR3 DNA reads TGTGCCAGCAGTCGCGGGGGCAGGGCCTACGAGCAGTACTTC. It is translated as CASSRGGRAYEQYF.

This clonotype has a handful of counts. The chain couples TRBV10-3 to TRBJ2-7; 8 nucleotides agree with TRBD2. V dropped 3 bases and J dropped 0; count of bases not matched to a gene: 7. The CDR3 has 16 amino acids. The germline gives CDR1 ENHRY, CDR2 SYGVKD. The CDR3 region is CAISEGWGTSSYEQYF. The DNA for the CDR3 is TGTGCCATCAGTGAAGGTTGGGGGACTAGCTCCTACGAGCAGTACTTC.

This chain connects TRBV5-1 to TRBJ2-5; possible D gene TRBD1, 6 bases. V dropped 0 bases and J dropped 5 bases, with 17 bases sitting between them. Germline CDR1 and CDR2: SGHRS and YFSETQ. The CDR3 sequence is 16 residues long. CDR3: CASSLAINRVGETQYF. CDR3 coding DNA: TGCGCCAGCAGCTTGGCCATTAACAGGGTAGGGGAGACCCAGTACTTC.

The chain couples TRBV6-1 to TRBJ2-3; 9 bases are shared with TRBD2. Germline V gene sequence: CDR1 MNHNS, CDR2 SASEGT. The CDR3 runs to 15 residues. V shed 6 bases and J 4 bases; nucleotides not matched to a gene: 8. The CDR3 protein is CASRGHSGSSDTQYF. CDR3 sequence (DNA): TGTGCCAGCAGGGGCCATAGCGGGAGTTCAGATACGCAGTATTTT.

The chain couples TRBV6-2 or TRBV6-3 to TRBJ2-1; TRBD2 aligns across 7 bases. CDR3 length equals 15 residues. Germline CDR1 reads MNHEY; CDR2 reads SVGEGT. The trim removed 2 bases at V and 3 bases at J, leaving 4 bases unmatched. CDR3 loop: CASSYAGEGYNEQFF. For the CDR3, the DNA is TGTGCCAGCAGTTACGCGGGAGAAGGCTACAATGAGCAGTTCTTC.

The sample holds a few counts of this clonotype. The CDR3 sequence is CASSGLAPSSYEQYF. In DNA form, the CDR3 reads TGTGCCAGCAGTGGACTAGCGCCAAGCTCCTACGAGCAGTACTTC. The chain has TRBV6-2 or TRBV6-3 and TRBJ2-7; 9 bases are a match to TRBD2. Germline CDR1 reads MNHEY; CDR2 reads SVGEGT. The junction had 5 bases not matched to a gene; V was cut back by 5 bases and J by 0 bases. The CDR3 consists of 15 residues.

In this sample, this clonotype turned up once. The CDR3 spells CAPDRGRQETQYF. In nucleotides, the CDR3 is TGTGCCCCCGACAGGGGGAGGCAAGAGACCCAGTACTTC. This chain joins TRBV6-2 or TRBV6-3 and TRBJ2-5; 9 bases fit TRBD1. The CDR3 totals 13 residues. Germline assignment: CDR1 MNHEY and CDR2 SVGEGT. With V trimmed by 11 bases and J by 2 bases, 6 bases remained unmatched.

Only a few counts were recorded for this clonotype. This sequence joins TRBV5-1 and TRBJ2-1; perhaps TRBD2 as D (6 bases). The ends were cut back, 1 base at V and 5 bases at J, with 13 bases in the middle. The germline V gene has CDR1 SGHRS and CDR2 YFSETQ. The length of the CDR3 is 15 residues. The CDR3 loop reads CASSLRGTSDNEQFF. The CDR3 DNA reads as TGCGCCAGCAGCTTGAGAGGGACTTCCGACAATGAGCAGTTCTTC.

This clonotype showed up many times. The chain couples TRBV7-9 to TRBJ2-4, with a tentative D call TRBD1 (5 bases). The CDR3 is 16 amino acids. V was shortened by 5 bases and J by 4 bases, with 18 bases between the two germline ends. Germline loops: CDR1 SEHNR, CDR2 FQNEAQ (reference sequence). This CDR3 reads CASSPPGRAGKNIQYF. In DNA form, the CDR3 reads TGTGCCAGCAGCCCACCCGGCAGAGCAGGGAAAAACATTCAGTACTTC.

This clonotype has just one count. This may arise from a read error, as a much more abundant clone is one base away. The chain's CDR3 is CSAGVTQYF. The CDR3 DNA sequence: TGCAGCGCCGGAGTTACGCAGTATTTT. The chain employs TRBV29-1 and TRBJ2-3; D gene uncertain. Trimming stripped 7 bases from V and 8 bases from J, with 7 bases between. The CDR3 covers 9 residues. Germline assignment: CDR1 SQVTM and CDR2 ANQGSEA.

This clonotype has only a few counts. The rearrangement joins TRBV12-3 or TRBV12-4 to TRBJ1-6; TRBD1 might be the D (5 bases). The CDR3 is 13 residues long. Trimming left V 6 bases short and J 13 bases short, with 16 bases between. The CDR3 sequence: CASRPSRGAPLHF. The DNA for the CDR3 is TGTGCCAGCAGACCCTCCCGCGGGGCGCCCCTCCACTTT.

There are a few counts of this clonotype. The J gene is TRBJ2-7, the V gene TRBV20-1, with D possibly being TRBD1 (6 bases). Germline V gene lookup returns CDR1 DFQATT and CDR2 SNEGSKA (reference sequence). The CDR3 has 13 amino acids. V dropped 6 bases and J dropped 3 bases, with 15 bases sitting between them. DNA of the CDR3: TGCAGTGCCCGGTCAGAAGGGGGCTACGAGCAGTACTTC. Its translation: CSARSEGGYEQYF.

V usage is TRBV5-1 and J usage is TRBJ2-1, with 11 bases aligning to TRBD2. Unmatched junction bases numbered 12, after V lost 0 bases and J lost 16 bases. The V gene's germline CDR1 is SGHRS and CDR2 YFSETQ. The CDR3 totals 15 residues. The DNA of the CDR3 is TGCGCCAGCAGCTTGGATAGCGGGGGGGCCGCTCCCAAATTCTTC. Its translation is CASSLDSGGAAPKFF.

The genes are TRBV5-6 and TRBJ2-2, with unresolved D. V gave up 1 base and J gave up 5 bases, with 15 bases separating them. The CDR3 has 16 amino acids. Germline V gene data show CDR1 as SGHDT and CDR2 as YYEEEE. The CDR3 region is CASSLRTNLGTGELFF. CDR3 DNA: TGTGCCAGCAGCTTGAGAACTAACCTTGGAACCGGGGAGCTGTTTTTT.

This clonotype was detected ten times or more. The rearrangement joins TRBV6-5 to TRBJ2-2, with TRBD2 matching over 7 bases. The CDR3 length is 17 residues. Germline CDR1 is MNHEY and CDR2 is SVGAGI. V gave up 4 bases and J gave up 5 bases; unmatched junction bases: 13. The CDR3 spells CASSSLSGAGRTGELFF. CDR3 DNA sequence: TGTGCCAGCAGTTCCCTGAGCGGGGCCGGGAGGACCGGGGAGCTGTTTTTT.

The chain uses TRBV3-1 and TRBJ2-1; D gene unclear. Deletions cut 2 bases from V and 7 bases from J, with 3 bases between. Germline V gene data show CDR1 as LGHDT and CDR2 as YNNKEL (reference sequence). This CDR3 contains 11 residues. The CDR3 DNA is TGTGCCAGCAGCCAAATGAATGAGCAGTTCTTC. This gives the protein CASSQMNEQFF.

This clonotype was seen a few times. V gene TRBV4-3 combines with J gene TRBJ2-3, with TRBD1 matching 8 bases. This CDR3 contains 15 residues. The V gene end was trimmed by 3 bases and the J gene end by 2 bases; junction bases not matched to a gene: 4. Looked up from germline, CDR1 is LGHNA and CDR2 is YSLEER. As DNA, the CDR3 is TGCGCCAGCAGCCACGGACAGGGATCCACAGATACGCAGTATTTT. It yields the protein CASSHGQGSTDTQYF.

The gene calls are TRBV6-2 or TRBV6-3 and TRBJ2-1, with D hard to call. V lost 4 bases and J 9 bases, leaving 16 bases between the germline ends. The CDR3 is 14 amino acids. The germline V gene encodes CDR1 MNHEY and CDR2 SVGEGT. The CDR3 nucleotides are TGTGCCAGCAGTTCCTCAAGACCGACCGCTGAGCAGTTCTTC. Protein sequence: CASSSSRPTAEQFF.

The chain combines TRBV9 with TRBJ2-4; 9 bases are a match to TRBD2. Germline V CDR1 and CDR2: SGDLS, YYNGEE. V lost 4 bases and J lost 6; bases outside the gene matches: 14. The CDR3 runs 17 residues. The CDR3 is CASSTGLAEPTGNIQYF. The CDR3 coding sequence is TGTGCCAGCAGCACGGGACTAGCAGAACCCACGGGAAACATTCAGTACTTC.

This chain connects TRBV7-3 to TRBJ2-2; TRBD2 matches 12 bases. V shed 4 bases and J 4 bases; nucleotides not matched to a gene: 10. The germline V gene encodes CDR1 SGHTA and CDR2 FQGTGA. The CDR3 length is 18 residues. CDR3 coding DNA: TGTGCCAGCAGCTATCTCCCCACTAGCGGGGGGAGCACCGGGGAGCTGTTTTTT. This codes for CASSYLPTSGGSTGELFF. The variable domain in full, with the rest retrieved from reference TRBV7-3 and TRBJ2-2, is GAGVSQTPSNKVTEKGKYVELRCDPISGHTALYWYRQSLGQGPEFLIYFQGTGAADDSGLPNDRFFAVRPEGSVSTLKIQRTERGDSAVYLCASSYLPTSGGSTGELFFGEGSRLTVL.

There are many counts of this clonotype. The chain has TRBV29-1 and TRBJ2-5, with 9 nucleotides matching TRBD1. The CDR3 is made up of 13 amino acids. V was pared by 5 bases and J by 4 bases, with 5 bases of the junction left unmatched. Per germline, CDR1 SQVTM and CDR2 ANQGSEA. CDR3 sequence (DNA): TGCAGCGTTCCTCGACAGGGGGGAGAGACCCAGTACTTC. Its protein product is CSVPRQGGETQYF.

The rearrangement joins TRBV12-3 or TRBV12-4 to TRBJ2-7; D possibly corresponds to TRBD2 (6 bases). The CDR3 length is 15 residues. V lost 6 bases, J lost 0 bases, and 15 bases lay in between. CDR3 sequence reads: CASSRRGRGSYEQYF. In nucleotides, the CDR3 is TGTGCCAGCAGCCGCCGGGGGAGAGGCTCCTACGAGCAGTACTTC.